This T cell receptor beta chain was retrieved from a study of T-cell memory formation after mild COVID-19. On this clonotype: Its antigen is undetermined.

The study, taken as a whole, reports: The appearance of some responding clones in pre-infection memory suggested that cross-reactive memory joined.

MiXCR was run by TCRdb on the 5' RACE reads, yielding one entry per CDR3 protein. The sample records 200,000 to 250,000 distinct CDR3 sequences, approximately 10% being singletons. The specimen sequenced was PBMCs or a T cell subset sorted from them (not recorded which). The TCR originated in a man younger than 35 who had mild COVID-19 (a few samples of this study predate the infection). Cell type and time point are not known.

The CDR3 loop is CASEASGGYSNEQFF. CDR3 DNA: TGTGCCAGTGAAGCTAGCGGGGGGTACTCCAATGAGCAGTTCTTC. The genes are TRBV7-2 and TRBJ2-1; 11 bases align to TRBD2. The length of the CDR3 is 15 residues. Losses at the gene ends were 9 bases for V and 6 bases for J; bases not matched to a gene: 10. Germline CDR1 reads SGHTA; CDR2 reads FQGNSA.